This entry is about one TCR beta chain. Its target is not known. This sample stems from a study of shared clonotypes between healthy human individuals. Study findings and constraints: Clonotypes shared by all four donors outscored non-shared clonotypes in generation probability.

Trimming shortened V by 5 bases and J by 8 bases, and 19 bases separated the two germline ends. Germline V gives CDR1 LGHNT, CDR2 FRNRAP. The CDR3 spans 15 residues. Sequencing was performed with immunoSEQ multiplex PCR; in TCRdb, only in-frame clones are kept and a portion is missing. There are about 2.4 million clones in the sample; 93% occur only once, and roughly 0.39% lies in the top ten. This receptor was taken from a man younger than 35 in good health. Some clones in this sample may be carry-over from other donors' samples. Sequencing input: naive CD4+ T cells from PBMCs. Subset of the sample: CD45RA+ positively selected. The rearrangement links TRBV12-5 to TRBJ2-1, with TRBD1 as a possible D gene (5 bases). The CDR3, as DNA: TGTGCTAGTGGTCCATCCCTTTGGGGCTTGCATGAGCAGTTCTTC. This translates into CASGPSLWGLHEQFF.